A single sample is the source of the 5 T cell receptor beta chains below, sequenced in a study of PD-1 blockade in mismatch repair-deficient tumors. Only in-frame clones appear in the TCRdb table, and some are missing; sequencing was by immunoSEQ multiplex PCR. The sample shows tens of thousands of clones, 70% to 90% of them seen only once. Specimen: peripheral blood, collected 44 weeks after starting pembrolizumab. These receptors came from an adult with mismatch repair-deficient cancer.

The chain is built from TRBV5-5 and TRBJ2-7, with 10 bases lining up with TRBD1. The CDR3 is 16 residues long. CDR1 SGHKS and CDR2 YYEKEE come from the germline V gene (reference sequence). V shed 4 bases and J 1 base; nucleotides not matched to a gene: 8. CDR3 coding DNA: TGTGCCAGCAGCCTACGACAGGGGGCAGGTTCCTACGAGCAGTACTTC. This gives the protein CASSLRQGAGSYEQYF.

This chain links TRBV7-9 with TRBJ2-2; D remains unclear. Per the germline V gene, CDR1 is SEHNR and CDR2 is FQNEAQ (reference sequence). Trimming shortened V by 5 bases and J by 1 base, and 11 bases separated the two germline ends. The CDR3 spans 15 residues. CDR3 sequence (DNA): TGTGCCAGCAGCCCCCGAACTTTGAACACCGGGGAGCTGTTTTTT. Its protein is CASSPRTLNTGELFF.

The genes are TRBV19 and TRBJ1-2, with 10 positions matching TRBD1. V lost 3 bases to trimming and J lost 2 bases; unmatched junction nucleotides: 6. Germline V gene sequence: CDR1 LNHDA, CDR2 SQIVND (reference sequence). The CDR3 loop spans 16 amino acids. CDR3 in amino acids: CASSISGGQGNYGYTF. The CDR3 DNA follows: TGTGCCAGTAGTATTTCAGGGGGACAGGGGAACTATGGCTACACCTTC.

The rearrangement uses TRBV28 and TRBJ2-3; D not resolved. Germline values: CDR1 MDHEN, CDR2 SYDVKM. This CDR3 is built from 15 residues. With 7 bases removed from V and 2 bases from J, the gap between germline ends came to 16 bases. This CDR3 reads CASKVVTANTDTQYF. The CDR3 nucleotides read TGTGCCAGCAAGGTGGTAACGGCAAACACAGATACGCAGTATTTT.

This clone was detected once. This chain connects TRBV11-2 to TRBJ2-7; D remains ambiguous. The CDR3 is made up of 13 amino acids. V lost 5 bases to trimming and J lost 9 bases, with 17 bases between them. CDR1 is SGHAT and CDR2 is FQNNGV in the germline V gene. CDR3 nucleotides: TGTGCCAGCAGCCCAACCGGGCCAGTCGGGCAGTACTTC. Translating gives CASSPTGPVGQYF.